The 17 T cell receptor beta chains given below trace back to one sample, sequenced in a study of blood T cell repertoires in COVID-19. Libraries were prepared by immunoSEQ multiplex PCR; TCRdb keeps only in-frame clonotypes and omits some of them. The sample carries roughly 360,000 clones, more than 70% recorded once. Material for sequencing was PBMCs or T cells enriched from blood (not recorded which). These receptors all stem from a man under 40 who had recovered from COVID-19.

The chain couples TRBV19 to TRBJ2-1, with a weak D call TRBD1 (7 bases). This CDR3 is 14 amino acids long. Germline V gives CDR1 LNHDA, CDR2 SQIVND (reference sequence). V lost 8 bases and J lost 7, with 18 bases in between. CDR3 in DNA: TGTGCCAGTGCCCCGGGGGACAGACCAAATGAGCAGTTCTTC. It is translated as CASAPGDRPNEQFF.

The V call is TRBV3-1 (or the pseudogene TRBV3-2), the J call TRBJ1-6; TRBD1 is a possible D gene (5 bases). Germline CDR1 is LGHDT and CDR2 is YNNKEL (reference sequence). The CDR3 runs 20 residues. The V end lost 1 base, the J end lost 0 bases, and 19 bases lay between the germline ends. The DNA for the CDR3 is TGTGCCAGCAGCCAAGGGGGCATAACCCTTGGGTTCTCCTATAATTCACCCCTCCACTTT. Encoded protein: CASSQGGITLGFSYNSPLHF.

V usage is TRBV4-2 and J usage is TRBJ2-3; 12 positions agree with TRBD2. CDR1 is LGHNA and CDR2 is YNFKEQ in the germline V gene. Losses at the gene ends were 4 bases for V and 6 bases for J; bases not matched to a gene: 5. The CDR3 sequence is 15 residues long. CDR3 region: CASSPTSGGLDTQYF. For the CDR3, the DNA is TGTGCCAGCAGCCCCACTAGCGGGGGGTTGGATACGCAGTATTTT.

This chain uses TRBV5-1 with TRBJ2-1, with D tentatively TRBD2 (5 bases). Looked up from germline, CDR1 is SGHRS and CDR2 is YFSETQ. V was clipped by 2 bases and J by 8 bases, with 14 bases between them. This CDR3 has 14 amino acids. CDR3 coding DNA: TGCGCCAGCAGCTTTCTTAACGAGGGCTATGAGCAGTTCTTC. It encodes CASSFLNEGYEQFF.

The chain is built from TRBV19 and TRBJ2-5; D perhaps matches TRBD2 (6 bases). Between the trimmed V and J ends, which lost 1 base and 1 base, there was a span of 19 bases. Germline V gene data show CDR1 as LNHDA and CDR2 as SQIVND (reference sequence). CDR3 size: 18 residues. The chain's CDR3 is CASSIGWGPAGSQETQYF. The CDR3 coding sequence is TGTGCCAGTAGTATAGGCTGGGGCCCAGCGGGCTCCCAAGAGACCCAGTACTTC.

This rearrangement joins TRBV2 to TRBJ2-3, with TRBD2 matching over 10 bases. The length of the CDR3 is 18 residues. CDR1 is SNHLY, CDR2 FYNNEI, per germline. Trimming took 4 bases from V and 5 from J; bases not matched to a gene: 15. CDR3 residues: CASSAEVAGGPLIDTQYF. Here the CDR3 DNA reads TGTGCCAGCAGTGCGGAGGTAGCGGGGGGCCCTCTTATAGATACGCAGTATTTT.

The V call is TRBV5-1, the J call TRBJ1-1; 8 nucleotides agree with TRBD1. The CDR3 extends over 15 amino acids. Germline V gives CDR1 SGHRS, CDR2 YFSETQ. J was trimmed by 2 bases and V by 4 bases; bases with no gene match: 7. Here the CDR3 reads CASSLSGQGNTEAFF. The CDR3 nucleotides are TGCGCCAGCAGCCTCAGCGGACAGGGAAACACTGAAGCTTTCTTT.

The rearrangement joins TRBV5-1 to TRBJ2-2; 12 bases align to TRBD1. V shed 2 bases and J 7 bases; nucleotides not matched to a gene: 6. The CDR3 extends over 16 amino acids. The germline V gene encodes CDR1 SGHRS and CDR2 YFSETQ. The CDR3 nucleotides are TGCGCCAGCAGCTTCCCGGGACAGGGGGCCTTCGGGGAGCTGTTTTTT. The encoded protein is CASSFPGQGAFGELFF.

The V call is TRBV24-1, the J call TRBJ2-7; 10 nucleotides line up with TRBD1. Unmatched junction bases numbered 15, after V lost 5 bases and J lost 6 bases. Germline CDR1 is KGHDR and CDR2 is SFDVKD. This CDR3 has 17 residues. The CDR3 region is CATSADLPGQGIGEQYF. The CDR3 DNA is TGTGCCACCAGTGCCGACCTACCGGGACAGGGGATCGGCGAGCAGTACTTC.

The chain uses TRBV3-1 (or the pseudogene TRBV3-2) and TRBJ1-6; D is uncertain. Germline V gene data show CDR1 as LGHDT and CDR2 as YNNKEL (reference sequence). V gave up 8 bases and J gave up 9 bases, with 11 bases separating them. There are 12 residues in the CDR3. CDR3 residues: CASGRESSPLHF. As DNA, the CDR3 is TGTGCCAGCGGTCGGGAGAGTTCACCCCTCCACTTT.

The CDR3 DNA follows: TGTGCCAGCAGCACTCGGACAGGGGATTCGGAAGAGACCCAGTACTTC. Translating it yields CASSTRTGDSEETQYF. This chain uses TRBV3-1 (or the pseudogene TRBV3-2) with TRBJ2-5; 9 positions match TRBD1. Germline V gene lookup returns CDR1 LGHDT and CDR2 YNNKEL (reference sequence). V trimming: 5 bases; J trimming: 3 bases; junction bases outside the gene matches: 10. The CDR3 is made up of 16 amino acids.

The chain employs TRBV6-1 and TRBJ2-6; D remains ambiguous. From germline, CDR1 is MNHNS and CDR2 SASEGT. V was trimmed by 2 bases and J by 0 bases, leaving 8 bases between them. The CDR3 covers 16 residues. CDR3 sequence reads: CASSESSTSGANVLTF. The CDR3 DNA is TGTGCCAGCAGTGAATCAAGCACCTCTGGGGCCAACGTCCTGACTTTC.

A few counts support this clone. The V and J genes are TRBV30 and TRBJ1-5; TRBD1 is a possible D gene (5 bases). CDR1 GTSNPN and CDR2 SVGIG come from the germline V gene (reference sequence). CDR3 length: 15 residues. Trimming shortened V by 2 bases and J by 3 bases, and 14 bases separated the two germline ends. The CDR3 protein is CAWSQGLGSNQPQHF. The DNA of the CDR3 is TGTGCCTGGAGTCAGGGACTGGGCTCCAATCAGCCCCAGCATTTT.

This chain's CDR3 is CASSLGGGDSYEQYF. The CDR3 coding sequence is TGTGCCAGCAGCTTGGGTGGCGGGGACTCCTACGAGCAGTACTTC. The chain has TRBV5-6 and TRBJ2-7, with D possibly TRBD2 on 6 matching bases. Germline V gives CDR1 SGHDT, CDR2 YYEEEE. V was clipped by 0 bases and J by 0 bases, with 10 bases between them. The CDR3 consists of 15 residues.

This CDR3 is CAISEARETQYF. As DNA, the CDR3 is TGTGCCATCAGTGAGGCCAGGGAGACCCAGTACTTC. V and J are TRBV10-3 and TRBJ2-5; no firm D call. Germline V CDR1 and CDR2: ENHRY, SYGVKD. The CDR3 is 12 amino acids. Trimming removed 2 bases at V and 5 bases at J, with 6 bases between.

This chain links TRBV15 with TRBJ2-1, with 10 bases fitting TRBD2. The CDR3 sequence is 13 residues long. CDR1 and CDR2 from the germline V gene are LNHNV and YYDKDF (reference sequence). V was clipped by 10 bases and J by 4 bases; unmatched bases: 4. The CDR3, as DNA: TGTGCCATCCCTAGCGGGGGTTACAATGAGCAGTTCTTC. Translating gives CAIPSGGYNEQFF.

The rearrangement links TRBV15 to TRBJ2-2; tentatively, D is TRBD1 (6 bases). The V gene lost 0 bases and the J gene lost 4 bases, with 18 bases spanning the gap. The germline CDR1 and CDR2 sequences are LNHNV and YYDKDF (reference sequence). CDR3 size: 18 residues. The chain's CDR3 is CATSRDWGQPISTGELFF. The CDR3 DNA follows: TGTGCCACCAGCAGAGATTGGGGGCAGCCTATTTCCACCGGGGAGCTGTTTTTT.